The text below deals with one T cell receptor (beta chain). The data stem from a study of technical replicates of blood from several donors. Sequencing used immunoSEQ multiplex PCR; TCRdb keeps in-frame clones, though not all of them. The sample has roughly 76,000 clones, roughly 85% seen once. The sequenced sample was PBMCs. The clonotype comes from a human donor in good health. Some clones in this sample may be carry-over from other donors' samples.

The CDR3, as DNA: TGTGTCAGAAGCGATAAGGGGGCGAGAGATACGCAGTATTTT. This sequence encodes CVRSDKGARDTQYF. The J gene is TRBJ2-3, the V gene TRBV7-5; the table gives TRBD1 as D, unverified against the DNA. TRBV7-5 is assigned pseudogene status. The CDR3 totals 14 residues.